Presented here are 16 T cell receptor beta chains from one specimen sequenced in a study of cytomegalovirus exposure and HLA in healthy donors. Using immunoSEQ multiplex PCR, the repertoire was profiled, and TCRdb retains in-frame clones only, with some absent. The sample shows under 150,000 clones, around 84% of them seen only once. The sequenced material came from PBMCs. The receptors were sampled from a young man in good health and CMV-seropositive.

The chain couples TRBV28 to TRBJ2-1; 10 bases fit TRBD1. CDR1 is MDHEN and CDR2 is SYDVKM in the germline V gene. This CDR3 is built from 19 residues. Trimming took 4 bases from V and 0 from J; bases not matched to a gene: 12. The CDR3 here is CASSSTRDRGSNSYNEQFF. As DNA, the CDR3 is TGTGCCAGCAGTTCAACCCGGGACAGGGGATCCAACTCCTACAATGAGCAGTTCTTC.

The CDR3 region has the DNA TGCAGCGTTGGTGACAGCCTGGTGCAGTATTTT. It specifies CSVGDSLVQYF. The chain is built from TRBV29-1 and TRBJ2-3; weak D call: TRBD1 (5 bases). Germline CDR1 reads SQVTM; CDR2 reads ANQGSEA. Trimming took 4 bases from V and 11 from J, leaving 13 bases between them. The CDR3 totals 11 residues.

The V and J genes are TRBV11-3 and TRBJ2-2; D uncertain. Trimming removed 2 bases from V and 3 bases from J, with 4 bases in between. Germline V CDR1 and CDR2: SGHNT, YENEEA. The CDR3 sequence is 13 residues long. The CDR3 protein is CASSLIDTGELFF. CDR3 sequence (DNA): TGTGCCAGCAGCTTAATCGACACCGGGGAGCTGTTTTTT.

V and J are TRBV29-1 and TRBJ2-2; TRBD2 might be the D (5 bases). V lost 6 bases to trimming and J lost 5 bases, with 13 bases between them. Germline V gene sequence: CDR1 SQVTM, CDR2 ANQGSEA. The CDR3 is 13 residues long. The CDR3 sequence: CSVSPRGTGELFF. The CDR3 DNA is TGCAGCGTGTCGCCCCGGGGAACCGGGGAGCTGTTTTTT.

This sequence joins TRBV11-2 and TRBJ2-3, with D perhaps matching TRBD2 (7 bases). V lost 0 bases to trimming and J lost 4 bases, with 14 bases between them. Germline V CDR1 and CDR2: SGHAT, FQNNGV. The CDR3 is 16 amino acids. The CDR3 DNA is TGTGCCAGCAGCTTAGAGGGGGGGGGCCCCCCAGATACGCAGTATTTT. Its protein product is CASSLEGGGPPDTQYF.

This chain links TRBV7-8 with TRBJ2-3, with D uncertain. This CDR3 is 13 amino acids long. The V gene's germline CDR1 is SGHVS and CDR2 FQNEAQ. Trimming took off 1 base at V and 6 bases at J, with 8 bases between the two ends. The CDR3 loop is CASSLERMDTQYF. CDR3 in DNA: TGTGCCAGCAGCTTAGAGAGGATGGATACGCAGTATTTT. Full variable domain (remainder filled in from reference TRBV7-8 and TRBJ2-3): GAGVSQSPRYKVAKRGQDVALRCDPISGHVSLFWYQQALGQGPEFLTYFQNEAQLDKSGLPSDRFFAERPEGSVSTLKIQRTQQEDSAVYLCASSLERMDTQYFGPGTRLTVL.

This chain links TRBV7-9 with TRBJ2-7, with TRBD2 identical over 8 bases. The CDR3 loop spans 12 amino acids. CDR1 and CDR2 from the germline V gene are SEHNR and FQNEAQ (reference sequence). V gave up 11 bases and J gave up 11 bases; unmatched junction bases: 14. The CDR3 DNA follows: TGTGCCTCTCAGGGACTAGGATGGGCTAAGTACTTC. Residues: CASQGLGWAKYF.

V usage is TRBV11-3 and J usage is TRBJ2-1; 7 nucleotides agree with TRBD1. J lost 5 bases, V lost 5 bases, and 15 bases had no gene match. The CDR3 sequence is 17 residues long. Germline loops: CDR1 SGHNT, CDR2 YENEEA. CDR3 in DNA: TGTGCCAGCAGCCTTCTAGGGGGCCCAAAAGGGAACAATGAGCAGTTCTTC. Translation: CASSLLGGPKGNNEQFF.

The J gene is TRBJ1-6, the V gene TRBV10-2, with D possibly matching TRBD1 (5 bases). The CDR3 loop spans 14 amino acids. V was shortened by 10 bases and J by 6 bases, with 16 bases between the two germline ends. The germline V gene has CDR1 WSHSY and CDR2 SAAADI. This CDR3 is CATRQSIGNSPLHF. The CDR3 DNA follows: TGCGCCACCCGACAGTCAATCGGTAATTCACCCCTCCACTTT.

The V call is TRBV27, the J call TRBJ1-2, with D perhaps matching TRBD1 (6 bases). The length of the CDR3 is 13 residues. Trimming removed 2 bases at V and 7 bases at J, with 11 bases between. The germline V gene has CDR1 MNHEY and CDR2 SMNVEV (reference sequence). CDR3 protein: CASSLGGGGGYTF. CDR3 in DNA: TGTGCCAGCAGTTTAGGGGGGGGCGGTGGCTACACCTTC.

This clone was detected only once. The V and J genes are TRBV2 and TRBJ2-5; no reliable D call. Trimming took off 3 bases at V and 9 bases at J, with 8 bases between the two ends. Germline assignment: CDR1 SNHLY and CDR2 FYNNEI. The CDR3 covers 11 residues. The CDR3 coding sequence is TGTGCCAGCAGTGATTATGGCTCCCAGTACTTC. Protein product: CASSDYGSQYF. Full variable domain (rest looked up from reference TRBV2 and TRBJ2-5): EPEVTQTPSHQVTQMGQEVILRCVPISNHLYFYWYRQILGQKVEFLVSFYNNEISEKSEIFDDQFSVERPDGSNFTLKIRSTKLEDSAMYFCASSDYGSQYFGPGTRLLVL.

The rearrangement joins TRBV5-8 to TRBJ2-3; D is perhaps TRBD2 (5 bases). V lost 6 bases and J 11 bases, leaving 16 bases between the germline ends. The CDR3 runs to 12 residues. Germline-derived CDR1 and CDR2 are SGHTS and YDEGEE. Written as DNA, the CDR3 is TGTGCCAGCAAGGGAGAAGTATTGGGGCAGTATTTT. Protein product: CASKGEVLGQYF.

This clone was counted a single time. The gene calls are TRBV5-1 and TRBJ1-1, with 7 nucleotides matching TRBD1. Trimming at V came to 2 bases and at J to 1 base, leaving 2 bases not matched to a gene. This CDR3 contains 14 residues. Per germline, CDR1 SGHRS and CDR2 YFSETQ. Here the CDR3 reads CASSLEGANTEAFF. DNA of the CDR3: TGCGCCAGCAGCTTAGAGGGGGCGAACACTGAAGCTTTCTTT.

The chain uses TRBV5-4 and TRBJ1-1, with a tentative D call TRBD1 (5 bases). Germline lookup yields CDR1 SGHNT and CDR2 YYREEE (reference sequence). This CDR3 region has 16 residues. V was pared by 4 bases and J by 1 base, with 17 bases between. CDR3 in DNA: TGTGCCAGCAGCACCTTTGACGGGGGACCGAACACTGAAGCTTTCTTT. This translates into CASSTFDGGPNTEAFF.

J is TRBJ2-1 and V is TRBV6-5; D remains ambiguous. Germline-derived CDR1 and CDR2 are MNHEY and SVGAGI. The CDR3 runs 15 residues. V was clipped by 10 bases and J by 0 bases, with 16 bases between them. The CDR3 DNA reads as TGTGCCACTCGAGGAGTTCCAAGCTCCTACAATGAGCAGTTCTTC. Its translation is CATRGVPSSYNEQFF.

This chain joins TRBV9 and TRBJ1-1; 7 bases are a match to TRBD1. CDR3 length equals 14 residues. Germline CDR1 and CDR2: SGDLS and YYNGEE. Germline trimming cut 4 bases from V and 2 bases from J; bases unmatched to any gene: 5. This CDR3 reads CASSQGTANTEAFF. For the CDR3, the DNA is TGTGCCAGCAGCCAAGGGACAGCAAACACTGAAGCTTTCTTT.